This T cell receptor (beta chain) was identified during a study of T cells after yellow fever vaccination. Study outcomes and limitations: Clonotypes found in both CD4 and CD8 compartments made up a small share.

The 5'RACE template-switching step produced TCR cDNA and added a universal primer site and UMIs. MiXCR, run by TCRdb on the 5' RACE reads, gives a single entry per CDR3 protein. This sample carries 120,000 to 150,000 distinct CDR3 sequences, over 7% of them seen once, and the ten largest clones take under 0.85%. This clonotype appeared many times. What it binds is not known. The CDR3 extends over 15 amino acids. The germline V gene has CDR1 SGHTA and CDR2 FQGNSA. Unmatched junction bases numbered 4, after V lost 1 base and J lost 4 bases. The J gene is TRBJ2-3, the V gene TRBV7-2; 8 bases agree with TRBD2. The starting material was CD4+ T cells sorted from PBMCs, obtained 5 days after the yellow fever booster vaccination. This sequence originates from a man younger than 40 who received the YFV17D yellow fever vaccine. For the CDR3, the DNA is TGTGCCAGCAGCTTAGTTCCGGGAGGGGCAGATACGCAGTATTTT. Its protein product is CASSLVPGGADTQYF.